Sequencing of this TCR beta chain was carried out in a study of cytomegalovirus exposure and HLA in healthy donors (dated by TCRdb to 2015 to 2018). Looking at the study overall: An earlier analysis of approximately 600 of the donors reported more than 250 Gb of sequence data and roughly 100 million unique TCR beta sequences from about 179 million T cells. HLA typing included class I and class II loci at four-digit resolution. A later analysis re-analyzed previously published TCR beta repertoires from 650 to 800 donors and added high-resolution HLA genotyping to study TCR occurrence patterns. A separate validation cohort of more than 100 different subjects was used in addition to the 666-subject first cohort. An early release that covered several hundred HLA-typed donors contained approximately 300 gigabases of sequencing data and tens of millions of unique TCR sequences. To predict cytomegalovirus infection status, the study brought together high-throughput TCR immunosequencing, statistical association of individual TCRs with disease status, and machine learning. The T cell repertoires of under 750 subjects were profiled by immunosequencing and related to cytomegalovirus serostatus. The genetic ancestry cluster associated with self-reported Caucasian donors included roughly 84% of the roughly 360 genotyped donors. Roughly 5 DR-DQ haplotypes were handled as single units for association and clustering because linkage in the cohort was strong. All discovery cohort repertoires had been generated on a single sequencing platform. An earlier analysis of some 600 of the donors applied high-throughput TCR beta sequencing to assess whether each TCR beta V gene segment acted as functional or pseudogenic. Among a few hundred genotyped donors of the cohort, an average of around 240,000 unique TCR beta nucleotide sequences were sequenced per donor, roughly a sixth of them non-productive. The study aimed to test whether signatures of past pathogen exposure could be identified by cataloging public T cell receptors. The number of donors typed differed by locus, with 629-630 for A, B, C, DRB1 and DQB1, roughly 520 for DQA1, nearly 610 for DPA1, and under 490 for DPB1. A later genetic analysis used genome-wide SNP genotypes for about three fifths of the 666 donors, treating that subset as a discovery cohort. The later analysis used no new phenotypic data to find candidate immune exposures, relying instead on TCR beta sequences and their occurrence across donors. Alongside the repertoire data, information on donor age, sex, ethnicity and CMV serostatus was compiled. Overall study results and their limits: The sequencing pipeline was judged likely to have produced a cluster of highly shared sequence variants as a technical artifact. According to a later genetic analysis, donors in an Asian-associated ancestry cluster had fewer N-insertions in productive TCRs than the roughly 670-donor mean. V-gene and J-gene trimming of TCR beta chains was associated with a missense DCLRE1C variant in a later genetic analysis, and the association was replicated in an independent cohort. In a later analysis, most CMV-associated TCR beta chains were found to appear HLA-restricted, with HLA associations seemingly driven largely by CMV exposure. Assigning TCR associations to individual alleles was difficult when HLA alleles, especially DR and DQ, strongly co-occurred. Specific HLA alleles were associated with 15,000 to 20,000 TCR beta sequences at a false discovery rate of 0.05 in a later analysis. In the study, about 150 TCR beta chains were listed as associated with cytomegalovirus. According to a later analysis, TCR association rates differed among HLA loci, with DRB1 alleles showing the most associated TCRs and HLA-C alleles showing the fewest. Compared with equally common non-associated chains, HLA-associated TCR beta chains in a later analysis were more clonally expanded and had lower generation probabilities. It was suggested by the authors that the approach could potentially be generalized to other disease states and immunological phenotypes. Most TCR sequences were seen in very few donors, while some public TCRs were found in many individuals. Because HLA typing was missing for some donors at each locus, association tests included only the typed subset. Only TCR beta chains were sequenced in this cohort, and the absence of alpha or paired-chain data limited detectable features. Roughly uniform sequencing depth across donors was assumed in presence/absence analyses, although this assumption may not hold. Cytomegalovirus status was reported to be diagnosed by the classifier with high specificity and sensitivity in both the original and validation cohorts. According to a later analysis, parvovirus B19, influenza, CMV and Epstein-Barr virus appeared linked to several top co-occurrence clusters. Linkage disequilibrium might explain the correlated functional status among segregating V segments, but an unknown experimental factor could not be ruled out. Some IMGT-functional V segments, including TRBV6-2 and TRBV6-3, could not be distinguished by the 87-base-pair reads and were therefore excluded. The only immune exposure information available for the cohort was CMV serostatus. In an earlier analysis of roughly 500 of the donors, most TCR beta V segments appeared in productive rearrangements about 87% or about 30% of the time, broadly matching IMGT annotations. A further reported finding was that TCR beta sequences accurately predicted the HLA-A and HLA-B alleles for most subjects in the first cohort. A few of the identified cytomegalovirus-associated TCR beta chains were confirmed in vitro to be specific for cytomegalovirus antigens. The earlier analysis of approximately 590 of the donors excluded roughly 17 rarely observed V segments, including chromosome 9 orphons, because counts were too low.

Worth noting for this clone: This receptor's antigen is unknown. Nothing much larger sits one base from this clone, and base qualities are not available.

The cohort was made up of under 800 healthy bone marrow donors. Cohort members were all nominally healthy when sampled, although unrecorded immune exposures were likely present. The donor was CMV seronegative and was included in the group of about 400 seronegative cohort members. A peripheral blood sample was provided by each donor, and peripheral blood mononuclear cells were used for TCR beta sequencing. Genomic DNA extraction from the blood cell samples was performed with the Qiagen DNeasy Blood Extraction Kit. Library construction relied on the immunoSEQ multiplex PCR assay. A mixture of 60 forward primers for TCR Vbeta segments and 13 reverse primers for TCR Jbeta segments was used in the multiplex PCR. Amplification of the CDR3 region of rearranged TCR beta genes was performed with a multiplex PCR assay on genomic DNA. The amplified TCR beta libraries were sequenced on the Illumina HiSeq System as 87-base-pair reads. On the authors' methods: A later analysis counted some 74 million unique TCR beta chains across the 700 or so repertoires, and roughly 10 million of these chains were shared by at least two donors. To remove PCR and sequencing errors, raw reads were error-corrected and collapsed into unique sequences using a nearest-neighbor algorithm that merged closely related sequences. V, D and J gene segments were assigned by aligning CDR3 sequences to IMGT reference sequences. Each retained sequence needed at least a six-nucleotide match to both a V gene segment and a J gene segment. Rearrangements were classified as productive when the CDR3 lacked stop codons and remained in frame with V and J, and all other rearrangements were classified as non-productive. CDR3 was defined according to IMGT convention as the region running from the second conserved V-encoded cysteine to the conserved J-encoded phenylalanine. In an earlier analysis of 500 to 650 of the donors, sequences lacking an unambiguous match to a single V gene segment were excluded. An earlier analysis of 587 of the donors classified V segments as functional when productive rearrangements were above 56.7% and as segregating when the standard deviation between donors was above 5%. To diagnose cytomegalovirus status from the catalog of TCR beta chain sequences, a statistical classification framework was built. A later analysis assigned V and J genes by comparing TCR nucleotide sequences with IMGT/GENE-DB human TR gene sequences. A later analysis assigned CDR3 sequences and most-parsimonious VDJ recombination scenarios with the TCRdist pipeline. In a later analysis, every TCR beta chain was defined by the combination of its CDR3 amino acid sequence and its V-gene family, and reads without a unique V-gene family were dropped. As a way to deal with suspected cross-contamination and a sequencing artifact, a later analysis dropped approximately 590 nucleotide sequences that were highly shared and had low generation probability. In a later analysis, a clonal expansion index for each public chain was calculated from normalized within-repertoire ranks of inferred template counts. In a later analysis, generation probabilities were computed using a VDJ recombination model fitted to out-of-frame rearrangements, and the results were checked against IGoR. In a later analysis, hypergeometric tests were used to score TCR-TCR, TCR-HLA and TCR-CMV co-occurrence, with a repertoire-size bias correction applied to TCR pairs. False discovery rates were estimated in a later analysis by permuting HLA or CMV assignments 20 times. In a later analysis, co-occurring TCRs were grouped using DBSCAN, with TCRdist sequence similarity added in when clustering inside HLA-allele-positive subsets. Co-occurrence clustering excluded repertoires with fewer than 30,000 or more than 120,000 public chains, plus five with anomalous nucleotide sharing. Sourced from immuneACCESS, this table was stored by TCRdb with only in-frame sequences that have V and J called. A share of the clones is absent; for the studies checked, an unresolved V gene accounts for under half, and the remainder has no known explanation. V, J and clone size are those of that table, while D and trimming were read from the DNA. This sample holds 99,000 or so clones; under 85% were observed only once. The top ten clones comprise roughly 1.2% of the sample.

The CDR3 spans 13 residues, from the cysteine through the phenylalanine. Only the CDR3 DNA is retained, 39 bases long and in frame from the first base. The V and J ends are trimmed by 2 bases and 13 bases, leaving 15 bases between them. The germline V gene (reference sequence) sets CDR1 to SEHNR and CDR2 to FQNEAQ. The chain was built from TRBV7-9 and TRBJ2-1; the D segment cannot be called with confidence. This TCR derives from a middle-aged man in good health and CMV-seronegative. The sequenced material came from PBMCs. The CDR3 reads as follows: CASSLQADLTQFF. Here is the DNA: TGTGCCAGCAGCTTACAGGCAGACCTCACCCAGTTCTTC. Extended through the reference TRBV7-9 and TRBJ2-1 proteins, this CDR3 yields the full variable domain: DTGVSQNPRHKITKRGQNVTFRCDPISEHNRLYWYRQTLGQGPEFLTYFQNEAQLEKSRLLSDRFSAERPKGSFSTLEIQRTEQGDSAMYLCASSLQADLTQFFGPGTRLTVL.